This TCR beta chain is from a study of blood T cells in healthy people across ages. A note on this clonotype: What it binds is unknown.

The V gene's germline CDR1 is MNHNY and CDR2 SVGAGI (reference sequence). The junction had 8 bases not matched to a gene; V was cut back by 2 bases and J by 5 bases. There are 16 residues in the CDR3. PCR was performed a second time for about 7 to 11 cycles using a sample-barcoded 5' primer and a J-beta primer mix. In TCRdb, the 5' RACE reads were re-called with MiXCR into one record per CDR3 protein. Seen here are about a million distinct CDR3 sequences, 48% observed once, and the top ten hold under 15%. Overall study findings and caveats: Roughly linear age-related decline in beta diversity appeared, significant by age 40. Higher diversity, along with more naive CD4+ cells, distinguished long-lived donors from aged donors.

The receptor comes from a man in his thirties or forties in good health. This sequence joins TRBV6-6 and TRBJ2-7, with 11 nucleotides matching TRBD1. The material sequenced was blood. CDR3 nucleotide sequence: TGTGCCAGCAGTTACCCAGGACAGGGGGCGGATCACGAGCAGTACTTC. Translating it yields CASSYPGQGADHEQYF.